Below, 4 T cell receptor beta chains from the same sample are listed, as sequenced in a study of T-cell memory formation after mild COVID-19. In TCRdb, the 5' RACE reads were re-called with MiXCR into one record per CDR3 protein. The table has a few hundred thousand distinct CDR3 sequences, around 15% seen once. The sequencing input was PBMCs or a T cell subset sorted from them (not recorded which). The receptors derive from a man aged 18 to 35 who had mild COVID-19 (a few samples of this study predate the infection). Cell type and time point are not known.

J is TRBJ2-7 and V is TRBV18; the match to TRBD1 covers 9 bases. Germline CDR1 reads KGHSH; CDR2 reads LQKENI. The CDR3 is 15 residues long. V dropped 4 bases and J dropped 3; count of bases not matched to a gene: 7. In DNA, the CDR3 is TGTGCCAGCTCACAGGAGACAGGGGGATTCTACGAGCAGTACGTC. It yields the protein CASSQETGGFYEQYV.

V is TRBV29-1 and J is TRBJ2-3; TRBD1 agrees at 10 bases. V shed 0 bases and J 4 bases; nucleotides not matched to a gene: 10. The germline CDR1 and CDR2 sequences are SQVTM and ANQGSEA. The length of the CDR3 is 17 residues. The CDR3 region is CSVEDGPGGTGADTQYF. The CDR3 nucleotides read TGCAGCGTTGAAGATGGGCCCGGGGGGACAGGGGCAGATACGCAGTATTTT.

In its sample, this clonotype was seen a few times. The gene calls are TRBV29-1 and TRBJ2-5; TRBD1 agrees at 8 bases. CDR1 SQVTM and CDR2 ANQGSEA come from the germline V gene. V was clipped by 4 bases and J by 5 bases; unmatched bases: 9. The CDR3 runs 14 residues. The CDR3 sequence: CSVVGTGRVETQYF. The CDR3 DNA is TGCAGCGTTGTTGGGACAGGACGTGTGGAGACCCAGTACTTC. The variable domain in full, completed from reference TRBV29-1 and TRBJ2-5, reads SAVISQKPSRDICQRGTSLTIQCQVDSQVTMMFWYRQQPGQSLTLIATANQGSEATYESGFVIDKFPISRPNLTFSTLTVSNMSPEDSSIYLCSVVGTGRVETQYFGPGTRLLVL.

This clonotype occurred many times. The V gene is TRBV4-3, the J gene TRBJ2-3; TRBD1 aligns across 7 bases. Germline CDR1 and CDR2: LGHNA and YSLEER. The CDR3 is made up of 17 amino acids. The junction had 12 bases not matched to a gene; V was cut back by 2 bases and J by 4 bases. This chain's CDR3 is CASSQSHLGGLADTQYF. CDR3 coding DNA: TGCGCCAGCAGCCAAAGCCACCTAGGGGGCTTGGCAGATACGCAGTATTTT.